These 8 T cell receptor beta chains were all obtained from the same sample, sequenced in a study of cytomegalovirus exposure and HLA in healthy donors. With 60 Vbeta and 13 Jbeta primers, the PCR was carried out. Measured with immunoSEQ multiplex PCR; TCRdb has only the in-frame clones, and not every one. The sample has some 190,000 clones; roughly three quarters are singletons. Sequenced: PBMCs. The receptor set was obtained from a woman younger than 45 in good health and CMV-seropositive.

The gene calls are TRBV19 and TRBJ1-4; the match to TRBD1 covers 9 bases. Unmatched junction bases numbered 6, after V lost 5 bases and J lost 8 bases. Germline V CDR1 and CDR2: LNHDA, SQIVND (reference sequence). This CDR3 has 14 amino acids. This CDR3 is CASSPGTGREKLFF. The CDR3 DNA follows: TGTGCCAGTAGTCCCGGGACAGGGCGAGAAAAACTGTTTTTT.

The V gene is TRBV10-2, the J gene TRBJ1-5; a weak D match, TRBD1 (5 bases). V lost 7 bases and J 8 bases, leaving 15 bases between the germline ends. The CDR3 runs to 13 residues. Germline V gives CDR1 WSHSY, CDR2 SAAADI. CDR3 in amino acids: CASTDRWPEPQHF. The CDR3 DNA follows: TGCGCCAGCACCGACAGATGGCCTGAGCCCCAGCATTTT.

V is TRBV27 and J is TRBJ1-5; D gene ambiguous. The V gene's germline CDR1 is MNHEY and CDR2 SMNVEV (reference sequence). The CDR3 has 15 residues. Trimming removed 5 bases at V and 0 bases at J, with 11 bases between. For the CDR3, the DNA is TGTGCCAGCAGTGAGGGAGGCGGTAGCAATCAGCCCCAGCATTTT. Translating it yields CASSEGGGSNQPQHF.

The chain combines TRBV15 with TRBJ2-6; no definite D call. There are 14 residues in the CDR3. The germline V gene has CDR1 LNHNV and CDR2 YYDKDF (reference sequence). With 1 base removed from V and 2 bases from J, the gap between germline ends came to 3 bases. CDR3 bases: TGTGCCACCAGCAGAGCGGCTGGGGCCAACGTCCTGACTTTC. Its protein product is CATSRAAGANVLTF.

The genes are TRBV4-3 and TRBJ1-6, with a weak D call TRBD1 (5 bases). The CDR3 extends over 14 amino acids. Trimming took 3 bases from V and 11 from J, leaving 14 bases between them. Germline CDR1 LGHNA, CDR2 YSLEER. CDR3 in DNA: TGCGCCAGCAGCCAGGACCCGGGACTACCACCCCTCCACTTT. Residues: CASSQDPGLPPLHF.

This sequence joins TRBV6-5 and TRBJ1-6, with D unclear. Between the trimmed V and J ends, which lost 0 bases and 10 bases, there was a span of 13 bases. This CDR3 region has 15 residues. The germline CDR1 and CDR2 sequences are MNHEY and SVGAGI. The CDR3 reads CASSYSPGWESPLHF. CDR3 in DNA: TGTGCCAGCAGTTACTCGCCGGGGTGGGAATCACCCCTCCACTTT.

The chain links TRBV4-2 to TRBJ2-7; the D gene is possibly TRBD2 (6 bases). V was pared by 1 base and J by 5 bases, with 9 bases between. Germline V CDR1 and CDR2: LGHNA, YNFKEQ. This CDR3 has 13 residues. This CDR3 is CASSQASVNEQYF. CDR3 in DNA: TGTGCCAGCAGCCAAGCTAGCGTGAACGAGCAGTACTTC.

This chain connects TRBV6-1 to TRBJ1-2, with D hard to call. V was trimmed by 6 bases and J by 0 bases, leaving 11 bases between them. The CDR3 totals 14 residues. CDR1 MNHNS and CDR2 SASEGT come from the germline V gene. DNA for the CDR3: TGTGCCAGCAGCGAAACGGTATCTAACTATGGCTACACCTTC. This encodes CASSETVSNYGYTF.